The source of this T cell receptor beta chain is a study of CD8 T cells in Susac syndrome. A remark on this clonotype: Its antigen is undetermined.

Findings of the study overall: TCR sequencing and HLA analysis covered a relatively small number of individuals.

Germline CDR1 reads LNHDA; CDR2 reads SQIVND (reference sequence). V was pared by 0 bases and J by 4 bases, with 5 bases between. The CDR3 is 13 amino acids. The authors reverse transcribed roughly 0.5 to 1 ug RNA with random hexamers. TCRdb independently ran MiXCR on the immunoSEQ multiplex PCR reads; one entry per CDR3 protein. The sample shows 150,000 to 200,000 distinct CDR3 sequences, 90% to 95% of them seen only once. The receptor comes from a human donor in good health. Material for sequencing was CD4+ T cells from PBMCs. The J gene is TRBJ2-3, the V gene TRBV19, with D possibly being TRBD2 (5 bases). CDR3 sequence reads: CASSIEGADTQYF. Here the CDR3 DNA reads TGTGCCAGTAGTATAGAGGGAGCAGATACGCAGTATTTT.